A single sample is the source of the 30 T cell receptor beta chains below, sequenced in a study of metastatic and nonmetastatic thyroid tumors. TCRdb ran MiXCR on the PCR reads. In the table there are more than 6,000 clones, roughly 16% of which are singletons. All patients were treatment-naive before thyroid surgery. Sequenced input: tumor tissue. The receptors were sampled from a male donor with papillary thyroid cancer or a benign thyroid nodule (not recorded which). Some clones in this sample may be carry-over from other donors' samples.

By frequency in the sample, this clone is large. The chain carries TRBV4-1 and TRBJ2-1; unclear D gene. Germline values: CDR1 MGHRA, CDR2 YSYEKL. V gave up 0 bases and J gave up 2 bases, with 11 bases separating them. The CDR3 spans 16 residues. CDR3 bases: TGCGCCAGCAGCCAAGATGCAGGTTTGACCTACAATGAGCAGTTCTTC. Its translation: CASSQDAGLTYNEQFF.

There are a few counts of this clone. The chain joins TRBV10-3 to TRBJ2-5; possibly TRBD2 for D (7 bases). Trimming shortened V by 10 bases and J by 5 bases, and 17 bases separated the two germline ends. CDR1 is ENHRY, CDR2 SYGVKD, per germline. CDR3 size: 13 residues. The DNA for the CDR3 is TGTGCCACTGCGAGGGGGGGATACGAGACCCAGTACTTC. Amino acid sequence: CATARGGYETQYF.

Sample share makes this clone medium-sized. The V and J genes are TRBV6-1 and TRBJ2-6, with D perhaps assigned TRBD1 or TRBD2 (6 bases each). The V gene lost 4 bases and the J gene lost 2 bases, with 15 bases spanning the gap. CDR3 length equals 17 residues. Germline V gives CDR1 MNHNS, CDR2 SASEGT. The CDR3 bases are TGTGCCAGCAGTGGGGGTTCAAGGGGGGCTGGGGCCAACGTCCTGACTTTC. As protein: CASSGGSRGAGANVLTF.

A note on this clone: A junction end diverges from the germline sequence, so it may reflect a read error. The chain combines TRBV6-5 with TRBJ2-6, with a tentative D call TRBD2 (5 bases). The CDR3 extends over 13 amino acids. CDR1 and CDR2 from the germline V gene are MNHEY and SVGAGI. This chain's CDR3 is CASSYLGDNVLTF. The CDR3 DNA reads TGTGCCAGCAGTTATCTCGGGGACAACGTCCTGACTTTC.

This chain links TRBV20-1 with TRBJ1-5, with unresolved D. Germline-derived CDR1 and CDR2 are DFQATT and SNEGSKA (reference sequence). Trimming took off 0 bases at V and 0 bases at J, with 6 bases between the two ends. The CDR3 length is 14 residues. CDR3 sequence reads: CSARDMNSNQPQHF. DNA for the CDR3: TGCAGTGCTAGAGATATGAATAGCAATCAGCCCCAGCATTTT.

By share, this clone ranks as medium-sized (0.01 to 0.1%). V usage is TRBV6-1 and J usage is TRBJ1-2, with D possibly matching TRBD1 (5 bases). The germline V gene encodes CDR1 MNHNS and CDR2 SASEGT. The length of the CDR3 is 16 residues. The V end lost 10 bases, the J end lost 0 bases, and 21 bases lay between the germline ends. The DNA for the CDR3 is TGTGCCACTCTCCGAGGGCAGGGCCATCCTAACTATGGCTACACCTTC. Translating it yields CATLRGQGHPNYGYTF.

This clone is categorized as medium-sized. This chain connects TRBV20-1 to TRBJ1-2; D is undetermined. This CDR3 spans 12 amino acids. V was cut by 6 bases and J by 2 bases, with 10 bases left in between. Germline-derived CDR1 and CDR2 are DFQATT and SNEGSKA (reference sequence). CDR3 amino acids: CSAPQDNYGYTF. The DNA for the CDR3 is TGCAGTGCCCCACAAGACAACTATGGCTACACCTTC.

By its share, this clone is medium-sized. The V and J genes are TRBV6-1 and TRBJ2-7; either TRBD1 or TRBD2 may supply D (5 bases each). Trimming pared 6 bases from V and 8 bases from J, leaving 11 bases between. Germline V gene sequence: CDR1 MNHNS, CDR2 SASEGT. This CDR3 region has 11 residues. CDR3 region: CASRYRDQQYF. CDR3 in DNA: TGTGCCAGCAGATACCGGGACCAGCAGTACTTC.

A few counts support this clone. CDR3 protein: CASSYSTSGGLSYEQYF. The DNA of the CDR3 is TGTGCCAGCAGTTACTCCACTAGCGGGGGCCTCTCCTACGAGCAGTACTTC. The chain uses TRBV6-6 and TRBJ2-7; TRBD2 agrees at 11 bases. Germline V gives CDR1 MNHNY, CDR2 SVGAGI (reference sequence). The CDR3 spans 17 residues. Trimming removed 0 bases from V and 0 bases from J; junction bases left unmatched: 4.

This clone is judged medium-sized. The CDR3 region has the DNA TGTGCCAGCAGTTTGCGGGTCCCCTTCCCGGGACTAGCCTACGAGAAGCAGTACTTC. The encoded protein is CASSLRVPFPGLAYEKQYF. The V gene is TRBV12-3 or TRBV12-4, the J gene TRBJ2-7; 9 bases agree with TRBD2. The V and J ends lost 3 bases and 8 bases, in that order; junction bases with no gene match: 23. The CDR3 totals 19 residues.

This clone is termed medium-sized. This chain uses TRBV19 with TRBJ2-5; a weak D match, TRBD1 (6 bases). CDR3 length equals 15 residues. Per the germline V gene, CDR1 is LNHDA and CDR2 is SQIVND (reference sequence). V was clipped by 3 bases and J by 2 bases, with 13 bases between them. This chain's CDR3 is CASSMGTLFQETQYF. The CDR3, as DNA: TGTGCCAGTAGTATGGGGACACTGTTTCAAGAGACCCAGTACTTC.

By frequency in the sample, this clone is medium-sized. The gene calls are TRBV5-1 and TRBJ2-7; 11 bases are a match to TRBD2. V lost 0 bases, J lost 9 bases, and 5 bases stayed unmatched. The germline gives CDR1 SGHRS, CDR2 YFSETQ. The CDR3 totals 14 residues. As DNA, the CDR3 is TGCGCCAGCAGCTTGGTAGCGGGAGGGGACGGGCAGTACTTC. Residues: CASSLVAGGDGQYF.

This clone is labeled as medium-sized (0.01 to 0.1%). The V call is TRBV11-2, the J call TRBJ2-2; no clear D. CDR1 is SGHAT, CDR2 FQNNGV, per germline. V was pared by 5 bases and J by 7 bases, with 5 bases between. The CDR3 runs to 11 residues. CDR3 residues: CASSGVGELFF. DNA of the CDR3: TGTGCCAGCAGCGGGGTCGGGGAGCTGTTTTTT. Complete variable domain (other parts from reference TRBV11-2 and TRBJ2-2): EAGVAQSPRYKIIEKRQSVAFWCNPISGHATLYWYQQILGQGPKLLIQFQNNGVVDDSQLPKDRFSAERLKGVDSTLKIQPAKLEDSAVYLCASSGVGELFFGEGSRLTVL.

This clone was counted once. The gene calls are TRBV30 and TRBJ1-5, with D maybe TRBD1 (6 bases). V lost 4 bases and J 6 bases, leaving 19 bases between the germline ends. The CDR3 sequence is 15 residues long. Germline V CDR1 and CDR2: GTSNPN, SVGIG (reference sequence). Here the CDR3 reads CAWTTDKGGSQPQHF. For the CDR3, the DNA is TGTGCCTGGACAACGGACAAGGGGGGCTCTCAGCCCCAGCATTTT.

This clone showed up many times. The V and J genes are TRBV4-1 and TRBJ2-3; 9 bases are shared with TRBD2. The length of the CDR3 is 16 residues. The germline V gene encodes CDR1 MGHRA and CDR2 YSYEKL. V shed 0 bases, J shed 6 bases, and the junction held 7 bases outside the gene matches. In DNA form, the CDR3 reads TGCGCCAGCAGCCAAGATCCAGGACTAGCGACGGATACGCAGTATTTT. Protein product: CASSQDPGLATDTQYF.

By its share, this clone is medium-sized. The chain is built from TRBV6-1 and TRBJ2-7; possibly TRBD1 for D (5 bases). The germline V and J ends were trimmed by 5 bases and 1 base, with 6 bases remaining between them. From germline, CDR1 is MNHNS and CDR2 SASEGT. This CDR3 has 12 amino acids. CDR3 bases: TGTGCCAGCAGTCAGGGATCCTACGAGCAGTACTTC. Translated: CASSQGSYEQYF.

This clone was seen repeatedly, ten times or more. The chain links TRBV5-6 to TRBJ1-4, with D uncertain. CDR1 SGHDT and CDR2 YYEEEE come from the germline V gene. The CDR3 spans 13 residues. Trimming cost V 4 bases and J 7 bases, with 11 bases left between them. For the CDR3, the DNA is TGTGCCAGCAGCACCTATTCTACTGAAAAACTGTTTTTT. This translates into CASSTYSTEKLFF.

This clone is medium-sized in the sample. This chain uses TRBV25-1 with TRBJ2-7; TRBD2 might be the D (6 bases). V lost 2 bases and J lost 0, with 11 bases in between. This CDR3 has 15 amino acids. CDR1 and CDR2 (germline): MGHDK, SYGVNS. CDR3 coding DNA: TGTGCCAGCAGTGAAGGAGGGGCCCACTCCTACGAGCAGTACTTC. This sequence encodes CASSEGGAHSYEQYF.

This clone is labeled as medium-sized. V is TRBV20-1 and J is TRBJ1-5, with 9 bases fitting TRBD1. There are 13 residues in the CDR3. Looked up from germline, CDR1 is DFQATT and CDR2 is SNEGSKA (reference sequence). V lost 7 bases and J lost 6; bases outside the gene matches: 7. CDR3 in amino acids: CSGQGDFSQPQHF. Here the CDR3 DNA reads TGCAGTGGACAGGGGGATTTCTCTCAGCCCCAGCATTTT.

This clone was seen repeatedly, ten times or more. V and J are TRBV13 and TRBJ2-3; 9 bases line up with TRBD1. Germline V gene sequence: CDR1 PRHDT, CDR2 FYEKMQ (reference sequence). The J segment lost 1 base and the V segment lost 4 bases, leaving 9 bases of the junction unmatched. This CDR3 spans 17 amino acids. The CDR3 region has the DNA TGTGCCAGCAGCTCCCCCCGACAGGGGGACCGCACAGATACGCAGTATTTT. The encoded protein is CASSSPRQGDRTDTQYF.

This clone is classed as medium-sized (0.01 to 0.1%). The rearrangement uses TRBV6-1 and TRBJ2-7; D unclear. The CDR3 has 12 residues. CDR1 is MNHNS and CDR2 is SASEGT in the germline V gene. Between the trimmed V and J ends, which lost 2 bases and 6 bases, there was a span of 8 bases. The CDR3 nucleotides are TGTGCCAGCAGTGAATGGTTGGGCGAGCAGTACTTC. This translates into CASSEWLGEQYF.

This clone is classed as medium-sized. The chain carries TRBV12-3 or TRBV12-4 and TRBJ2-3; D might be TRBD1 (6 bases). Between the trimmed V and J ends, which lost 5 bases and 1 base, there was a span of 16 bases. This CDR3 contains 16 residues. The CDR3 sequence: CASSAGALVGTDTQYF. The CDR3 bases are TGTGCCAGCAGTGCAGGGGCTTTGGTCGGCACAGATACGCAGTATTTT.

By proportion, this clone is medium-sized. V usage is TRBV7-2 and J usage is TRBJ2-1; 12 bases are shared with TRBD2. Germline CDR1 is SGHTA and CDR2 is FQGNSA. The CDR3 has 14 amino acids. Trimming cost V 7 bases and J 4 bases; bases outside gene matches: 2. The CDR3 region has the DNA TGTGCCAGCACCGGGACTAGCGGGTACAATGAGCAGTTCTTC. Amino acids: CASTGTSGYNEQFF.

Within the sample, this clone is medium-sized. This chain's CDR3 is CASRSTSGGAYEQYF. DNA for the CDR3: TGTGCCAGCAGGAGCACTAGCGGGGGGGCCTACGAGCAGTACTTC. This rearrangement joins TRBV6-1 to TRBJ2-7, with 13 bases aligning to TRBD2. Germline CDR1 and CDR2: MNHNS and SASEGT. CDR3 length: 15 amino acids. V lost 6 bases to trimming and J lost 2 bases; unmatched junction nucleotides: 4.

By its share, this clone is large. CDR3 protein: CASTRVQVGDTQYF. In DNA form, the CDR3 reads TGTGCCAGCACCCGGGTACAGGTGGGAGATACGCAGTATTTT. V is TRBV6-1 and J is TRBJ2-3, with D maybe TRBD1 (5 bases). V lost 7 bases to trimming and J lost 5 bases, with 16 bases between them. This CDR3 has 14 residues. Germline CDR1 reads MNHNS; CDR2 reads SASEGT.

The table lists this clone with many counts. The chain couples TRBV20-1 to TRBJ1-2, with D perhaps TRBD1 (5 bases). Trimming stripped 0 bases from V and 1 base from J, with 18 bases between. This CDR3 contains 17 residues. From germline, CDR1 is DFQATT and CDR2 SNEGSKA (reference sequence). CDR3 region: CSARDLPGLQNNYGYTF. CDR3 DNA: TGCAGTGCTAGAGATCTCCCAGGGTTGCAAAATAACTATGGCTACACCTTC.

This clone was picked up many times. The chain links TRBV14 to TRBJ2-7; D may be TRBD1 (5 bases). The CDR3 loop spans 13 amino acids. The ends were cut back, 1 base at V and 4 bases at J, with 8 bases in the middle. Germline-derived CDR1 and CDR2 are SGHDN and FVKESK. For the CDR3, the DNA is TGTGCCAGCAGCCAAGCGTCAGGGTACGAGCAGTACTTC. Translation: CASSQASGYEQYF.

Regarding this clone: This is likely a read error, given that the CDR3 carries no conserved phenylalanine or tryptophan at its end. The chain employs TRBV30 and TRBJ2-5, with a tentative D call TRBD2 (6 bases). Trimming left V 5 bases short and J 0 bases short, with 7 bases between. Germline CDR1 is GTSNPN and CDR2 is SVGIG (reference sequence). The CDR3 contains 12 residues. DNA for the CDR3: TGTGCCTGGTGGGACTACCAAGAGACCCAGTACTCC. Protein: CAWWDYQETQYS.

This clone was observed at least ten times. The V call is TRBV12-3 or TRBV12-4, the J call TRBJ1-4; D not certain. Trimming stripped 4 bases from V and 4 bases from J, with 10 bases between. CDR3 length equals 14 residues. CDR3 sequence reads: CASSSGGRNEKLFF. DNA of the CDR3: TGTGCCAGCAGTTCCGGCGGTCGTAATGAAAAACTGTTTTTT.

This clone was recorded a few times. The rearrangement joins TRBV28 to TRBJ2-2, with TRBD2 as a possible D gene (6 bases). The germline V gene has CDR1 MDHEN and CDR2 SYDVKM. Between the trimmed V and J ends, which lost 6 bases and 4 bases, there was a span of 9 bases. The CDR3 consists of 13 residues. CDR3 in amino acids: CASSPGGTGELFF. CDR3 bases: TGTGCCAGCAGCCCCGGGGGCACCGGGGAGCTGTTTTTT.